This record concerns one TCR beta chain sequence. Trimming removed 8 bases from V and 0 bases from J; junction bases left unmatched: 3. The germline CDR1 and CDR2 sequences are LNHDA and SQIVND (reference sequence). The length of the CDR3 is 14 residues. This record belongs to a study of cytomegalovirus exposure and HLA in healthy donors. The method was immunoSEQ multiplex PCR; TCRdb's version includes in-frame clones alone and lacks a portion of them. The data hold 150,000 to 250,000 clones, with roughly 84% observed a single time. Sequencing was done on a sample of PBMCs. The rearrangement uses TRBV19 and TRBJ1-1; TRBD1 agrees at 10 bases. The sequence was obtained from a woman aged 25 to 39 in good health and CMV-seropositive. This chain's CDR3 is CASWDRGMNTEAFF. CDR3 coding DNA: TGTGCCAGTTGGGACAGGGGAATGAACACTGAAGCTTTCTTT.